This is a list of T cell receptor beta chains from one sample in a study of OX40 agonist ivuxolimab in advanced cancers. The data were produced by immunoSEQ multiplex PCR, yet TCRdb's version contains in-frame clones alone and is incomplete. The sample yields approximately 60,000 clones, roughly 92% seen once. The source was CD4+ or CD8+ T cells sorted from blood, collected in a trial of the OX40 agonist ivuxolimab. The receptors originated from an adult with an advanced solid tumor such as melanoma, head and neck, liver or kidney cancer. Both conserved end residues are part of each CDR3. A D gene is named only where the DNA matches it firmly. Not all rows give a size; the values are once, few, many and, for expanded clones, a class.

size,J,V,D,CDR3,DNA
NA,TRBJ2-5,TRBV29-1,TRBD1,CSALTGVGETQYF,TGCAGCGCCCTCACAGGGGTCGGGGAGACCCAGTACTTC
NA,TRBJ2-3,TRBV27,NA,CASSLLDHTDTQYF,TGTGCCAGCAGTTTATTGGACCATACAGATACGCAGTATTTT
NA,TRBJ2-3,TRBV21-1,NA,CASSAPGLAGYPSTDTQYF,TGTGCCAGCAGCGCTCCGGGACTAGCGGGATATCCTAGCACAGATACGCAGTATTTT
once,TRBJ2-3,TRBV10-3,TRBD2,CAISELAGGLDTQYF,TGTGCCATCAGTGAGCTAGCGGGAGGGCTTGATACGCAGTATTTT
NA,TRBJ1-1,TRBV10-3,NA,CAISEAGTEAFF,TGTGCCATCAGTGAAGCTGGCACTGAAGCTTTCTTT
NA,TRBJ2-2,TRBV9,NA,CASSPWTANTGELFF,TGTGCCAGCAGCCCATGGACAGCGAACACCGGGGAGCTGTTTTTT
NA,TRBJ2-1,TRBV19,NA,CASSISAAYNEQFF,TGTGCCAGTAGTATCTCGGCGGCCTACAATGAGCAGTTCTTC
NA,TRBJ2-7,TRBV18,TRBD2,CASSLSASGAAGGTYEQYF,TGTGCCAGCTCACTTAGCGCTAGCGGGGCAGCTGGAGGAACCTACGAGCAGTACTTC
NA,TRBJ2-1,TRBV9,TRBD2,CASSISSGLVYNEQFF,TGTGCCAGCAGCATATCGTCGGGACTAGTCTACAATGAGCAGTTCTTC
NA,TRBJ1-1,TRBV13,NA,CASSFWPDTEAFF,TGTGCCAGCAGCTTCTGGCCGGACACTGAAGCTTTCTTT
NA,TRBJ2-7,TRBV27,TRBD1,CASSFGTGGAYEQYF,TGTGCCAGCAGTTTCGGGACAGGGGGTGCCTACGAGCAGTACTTC
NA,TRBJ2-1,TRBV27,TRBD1,CASSFGQGYNEQFF,TGTGCCAGCAGTTTCGGACAGGGGTACAATGAGCAGTTCTTC
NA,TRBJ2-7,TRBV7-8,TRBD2,CASSVAGTSGYEQYF,TGTGCCAGCAGCGTCGCCGGGACTAGCGGATACGAGCAGTACTTC
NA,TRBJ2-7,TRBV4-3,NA,CASSQDLPGNSYEQYF,TGCGCCAGCAGCCAAGATCTCCCAGGGAACTCCTACGAGCAGTACTTC
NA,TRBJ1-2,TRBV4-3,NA,CASSQDGVIGYGYTF,TGCGCCAGCAGCCAAGATGGGGTAATAGGCTATGGCTACACCTTC
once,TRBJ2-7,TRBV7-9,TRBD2,CASSPPGGAYEQYF,TGTGCCAGCAGCCCGCCGGGGGGGGCCTACGAGCAGTACTTC
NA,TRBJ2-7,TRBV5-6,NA,CASSLGTLSSYEQYF,TGTGCCAGCAGCCTAGGGACGCTCAGCTCCTACGAGCAGTACTTC
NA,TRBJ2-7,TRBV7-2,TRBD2,CASSSGVRLAGTSYEQYF,TGTGCCAGCAGCTCCGGAGTACGCCTAGCGGGGACTTCCTACGAGCAGTACTTC
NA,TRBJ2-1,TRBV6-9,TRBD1,CASSRDSTYNEQFF,TGTGCCAGCAGTCGGGACAGCACCTACAATGAGCAGTTCTTC
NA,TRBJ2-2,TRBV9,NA,CASRGPQVGELFF,TGTGCCAGCAGGGGACCCCAAGTGGGGGAGCTGTTTTTT
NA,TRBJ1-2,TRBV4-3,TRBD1,CASSQERGLDGYTF,TGCGCCAGCAGCCAAGAAAGGGGGCTGGATGGCTACACCTTC
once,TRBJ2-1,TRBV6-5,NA,CASSYSNTGNYNEQFF,TGTGCCAGCAGTTACTCGAATACGGGAAACTACAATGAGCAGTTCTTC
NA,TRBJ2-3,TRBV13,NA,CASSLSLGSVIGTDTQYF,TGTGCCAGCAGCCTTTCGCTGGGCAGCGTGATTGGAACAGATACGCAGTATTTT
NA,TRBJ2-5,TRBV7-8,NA,CASKDAPPLYF,TGTGCCAGCAAGGACGCGCCCCCTTTGTACTTC
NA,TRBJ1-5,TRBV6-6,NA,CASVNARGQPQHF,TGTGCCAGCGTTAACGCCCGGGGACAGCCCCAGCATTTT
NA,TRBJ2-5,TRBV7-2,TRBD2,CASSLGFRLAGDLETQYF,TGTGCCAGCAGCTTAGGATTTCGGCTAGCGGGAGATTTGGAGACCCAGTACTTC
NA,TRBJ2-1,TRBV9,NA,CASSVELGWRPEQFF,TGTGCCAGCAGCGTAGAGCTGGGGTGGCGGCCTGAGCAGTTCTTC
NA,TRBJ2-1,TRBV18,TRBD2,CASSLWTSGGLSYNEQFF,TGTGCCAGCTCACTATGGACTAGCGGGGGCCTCTCCTACAATGAGCAGTTCTTC
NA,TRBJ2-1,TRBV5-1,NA,CASSLSAYNEQFF,TGCGCCAGCAGCTTGTCCGCGTACAATGAGCAGTTCTTC
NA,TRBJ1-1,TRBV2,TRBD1,CASSELSGQGMNTEAFF,TGTGCCAGCAGTGAACTCTCCGGACAGGGGATGAACACTGAAGCTTTCTTT
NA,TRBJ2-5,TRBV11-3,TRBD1,CASSSRQGAWETQYF,TGTGCCAGCAGCTCTAGACAGGGGGCCTGGGAGACCCAGTACTTC
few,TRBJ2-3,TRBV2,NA,CASSPGGSTDTQYF,TGTGCCAGCAGTCCCGGGGGATCCACAGATACGCAGTATTTT
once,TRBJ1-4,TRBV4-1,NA,CASSQEGVATNEKLFF,TGCGCCAGCAGCCAAGAAGGAGTTGCAACTAATGAAAAACTGTTTTTT
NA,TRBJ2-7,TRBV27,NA,CASSFTPGPPSYEQYF,TGTGCCAGCAGTTTCACCCCAGGTCCACCCTCCTACGAGCAGTACTTC
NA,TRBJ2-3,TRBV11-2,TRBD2,CASSLGSSGRADTQYF,TGTGCCAGCAGCTTAGGAAGTAGCGGGAGAGCAGATACGCAGTATTTT
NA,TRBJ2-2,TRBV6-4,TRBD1,CASSSTQGINTGELFF,TGTGCCAGCAGTAGCACACAGGGGATTAACACCGGGGAGCTGTTTTTT
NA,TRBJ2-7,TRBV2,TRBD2,CASRGTREYF,TGTGCCAGCAGAGGGACTAGAGAGTACTTC
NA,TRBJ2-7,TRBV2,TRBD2,CASSEVRGSSYEQYF,TGTGCCAGCAGTGAGGTGCGGGGGAGCTCCTACGAGCAGTACTTC
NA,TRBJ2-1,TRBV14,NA,CASSNIAGTTYNEQFF,TGTGCCAGCAGCAATATAGCCGGGACCACCTACAATGAGCAGTTCTTC
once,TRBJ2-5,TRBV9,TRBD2,CASSEGGAGVETQYF,TGTGCCAGCAGCGAGGGGGGAGCGGGGGTTGAGACCCAGTACTTC
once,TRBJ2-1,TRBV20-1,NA,CSARIYNEQFF,TGCAGTGCTAGAATCTACAATGAGCAGTTCTTC